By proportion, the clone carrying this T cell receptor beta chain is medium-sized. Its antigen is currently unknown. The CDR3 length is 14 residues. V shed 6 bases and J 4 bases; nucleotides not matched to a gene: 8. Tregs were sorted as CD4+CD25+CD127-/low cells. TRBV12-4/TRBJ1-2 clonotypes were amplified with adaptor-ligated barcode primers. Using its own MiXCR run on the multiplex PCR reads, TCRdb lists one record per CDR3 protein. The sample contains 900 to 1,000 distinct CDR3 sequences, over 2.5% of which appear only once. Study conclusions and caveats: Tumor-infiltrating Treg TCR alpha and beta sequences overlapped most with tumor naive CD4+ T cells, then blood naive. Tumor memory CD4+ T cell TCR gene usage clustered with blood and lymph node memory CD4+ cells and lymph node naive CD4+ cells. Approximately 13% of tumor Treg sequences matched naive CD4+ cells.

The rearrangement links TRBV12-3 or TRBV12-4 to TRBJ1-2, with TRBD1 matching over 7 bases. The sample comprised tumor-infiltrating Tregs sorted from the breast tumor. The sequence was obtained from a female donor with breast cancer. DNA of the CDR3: TGTGCCAGCAGCACTGACAGGGCGTCCTATGGCTACACCTTC. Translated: CASSTDRASYGYTF.